This TCR beta chain was found in a study of cytomegalovirus exposure and HLA in healthy donors. Study outcomes and limitations: As a later analysis showed, several of the most significant clusters appeared to be linked to common viral pathogens. Later on, a genetic analysis was performed. It linked a missense variant in DCLRE1C with V- and J-gene trimming of TCR beta.

A remark on this clone: Its cognate antigen is unknown.

The PCR used 60 Vbeta and 13 Jbeta primers. This table comes from immunoSEQ multiplex PCR, and its TCRdb copy is limited to in-frame clones, with some not included. The sample holds around 130,000 clones, roughly 84% seen once. The CDR3 is 13 amino acids. Looked up from germline, CDR1 is WNHNN and CDR2 is SYGVQD (reference sequence). V dropped 0 bases and J dropped 3 bases, with 6 bases sitting between them. The sequence derives from a woman aged 18-29 years in good health and CMV-seropositive. The sequenced sample was PBMCs. The chain couples TRBV10-1 to TRBJ2-7; unclear D gene. The CDR3 loop reads CASSESSGYEQYF. The CDR3 bases are TGCGCCAGCAGTGAGTCGTCCGGCTACGAGCAGTACTTC.